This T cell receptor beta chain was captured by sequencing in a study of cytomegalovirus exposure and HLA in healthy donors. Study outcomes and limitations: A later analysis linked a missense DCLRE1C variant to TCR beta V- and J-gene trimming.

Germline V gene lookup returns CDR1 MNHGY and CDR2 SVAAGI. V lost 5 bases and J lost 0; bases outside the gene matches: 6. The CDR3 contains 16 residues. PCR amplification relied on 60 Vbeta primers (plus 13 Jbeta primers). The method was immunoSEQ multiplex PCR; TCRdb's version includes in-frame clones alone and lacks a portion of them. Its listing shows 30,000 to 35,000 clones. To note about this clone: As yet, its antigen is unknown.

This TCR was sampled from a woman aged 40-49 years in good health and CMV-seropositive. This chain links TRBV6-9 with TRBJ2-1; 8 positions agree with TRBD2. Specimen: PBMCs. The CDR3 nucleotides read TGTGCCAGCAGTCTTAGGGCGGGAGGCTCCTACAATGAGCAGTTCTTC. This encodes CASSLRAGGSYNEQFF.